Sequencing of this TCR beta chain was carried out in a study of shared clonotypes between healthy human individuals. Study-wide results and caveats: The study found lower generation probabilities in non-shared clonotypes than in those shared by all four donors.

The repertoire was sequenced with immunoSEQ multiplex PCR; TCRdb's copy has only in-frame clones and lacks some. The table shows around 2,000,000 clones, with roughly 96% occurring only once. The donor cohort consisted entirely of Caucasian adults residing in Nashville, Tennessee. Concerning this clone itself: Its antigen remains unknown.

This sequence was found in a man younger than 35 in good health. The sequencing input was naive CD4+ T cells sorted from blood. Sample subset: CD45RA+ positively selected.

The CDR3, as DNA: TGTGCCAGCAGCCATGGTCTAGCGGGGAACCACAAGCAGTACTTC. Amino acids: CASSHGLAGNHKQYF. The genes are TRBV14 and TRBJ2-7; TRBD2 matches at 9 bases. This CDR3 contains 15 residues. Trimming took 3 bases from V and 8 from J; bases not matched to a gene: 11. Germline CDR1 is SGHDN and CDR2 is FVKESK.